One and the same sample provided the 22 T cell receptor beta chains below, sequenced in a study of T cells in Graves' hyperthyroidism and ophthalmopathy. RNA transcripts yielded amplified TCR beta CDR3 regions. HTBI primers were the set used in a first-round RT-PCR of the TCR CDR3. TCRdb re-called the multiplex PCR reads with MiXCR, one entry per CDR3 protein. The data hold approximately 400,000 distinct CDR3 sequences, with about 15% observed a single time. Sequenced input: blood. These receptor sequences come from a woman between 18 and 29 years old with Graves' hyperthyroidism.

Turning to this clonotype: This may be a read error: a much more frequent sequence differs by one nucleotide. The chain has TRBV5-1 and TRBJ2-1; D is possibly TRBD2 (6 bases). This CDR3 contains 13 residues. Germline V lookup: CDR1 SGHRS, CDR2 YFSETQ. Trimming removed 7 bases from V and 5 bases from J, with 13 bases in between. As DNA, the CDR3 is TGCGCCAGCGGCTCTTGGGGGGACAATGAGCAGTTCTTC. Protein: CASGSWGDNEQFF.

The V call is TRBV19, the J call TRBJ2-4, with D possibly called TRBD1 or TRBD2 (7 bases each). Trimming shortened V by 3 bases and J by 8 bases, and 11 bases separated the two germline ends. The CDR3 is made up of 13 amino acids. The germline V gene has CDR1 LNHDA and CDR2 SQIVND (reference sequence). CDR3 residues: CASSIQGGYIQYF. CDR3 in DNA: TGTGCCAGTAGTATCCAGGGGGGGTACATTCAGTACTTC.

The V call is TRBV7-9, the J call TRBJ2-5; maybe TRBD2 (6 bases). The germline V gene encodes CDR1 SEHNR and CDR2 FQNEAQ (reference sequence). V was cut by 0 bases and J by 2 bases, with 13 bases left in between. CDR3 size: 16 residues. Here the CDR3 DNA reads TGTGCCAGCAGCTTAGCGGGGGGACCCCCTCAAGAGACCCAGTACTTC. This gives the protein CASSLAGGPPQETQYF.

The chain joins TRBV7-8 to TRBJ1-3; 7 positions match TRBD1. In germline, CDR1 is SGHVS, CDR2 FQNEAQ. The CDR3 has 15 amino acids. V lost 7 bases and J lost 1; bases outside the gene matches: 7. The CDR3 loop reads CASTTGPLSGNTIYF. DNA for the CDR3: TGTGCCAGCACGACAGGGCCCCTATCTGGAAACACCATATATTTT.

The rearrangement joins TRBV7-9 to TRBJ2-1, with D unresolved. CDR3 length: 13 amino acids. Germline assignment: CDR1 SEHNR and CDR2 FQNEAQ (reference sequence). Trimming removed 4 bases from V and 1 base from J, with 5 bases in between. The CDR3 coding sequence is TGTGCCAGCAGCTCGGCATCCTACAATGAGCAGTTCTTC. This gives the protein CASSSASYNEQFF.

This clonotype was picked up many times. The CDR3 region has the DNA TGCGCCAGCAGTCAAGCCGGACTCAACACCGGGGAGCTGTTTTTT. Translation: CASSQAGLNTGELFF. V and J are TRBV5-1 and TRBJ2-2, with D tentatively TRBD2 (5 bases). V lost 5 bases and J 2 bases, leaving 13 bases between the germline ends. There are 15 residues in the CDR3. Germline V gene sequence: CDR1 SGHRS, CDR2 YFSETQ. The full variable domain, with the rest looked up from reference TRBV5-1 and TRBJ2-2, is KAGVTQTPRYLIKTRGQQVTLSCSPISGHRSVSWYQQTPGQGLQFLFEYFSETQRNKGNFPGRFSGRQFSNSRSEMNVSTLELGDSALYLCASSQAGLNTGELFFGEGSRLTVL.

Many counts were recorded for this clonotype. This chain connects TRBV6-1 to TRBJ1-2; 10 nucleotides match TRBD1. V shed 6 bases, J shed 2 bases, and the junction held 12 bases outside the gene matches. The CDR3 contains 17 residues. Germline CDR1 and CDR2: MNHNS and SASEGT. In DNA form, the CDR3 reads TGTGCCAGCAGACCCAAAACCGGGACAGGGGCCAACTATGGCTACACCTTC. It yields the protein CASRPKTGTGANYGYTF.

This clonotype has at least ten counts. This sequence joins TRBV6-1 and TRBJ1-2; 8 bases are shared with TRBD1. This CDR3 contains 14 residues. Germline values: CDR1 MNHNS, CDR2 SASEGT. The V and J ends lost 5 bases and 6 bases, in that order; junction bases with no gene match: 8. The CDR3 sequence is CASSTLDRGHGYTF. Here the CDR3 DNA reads TGTGCCAGCAGTACCCTTGACAGGGGCCATGGCTACACCTTC.

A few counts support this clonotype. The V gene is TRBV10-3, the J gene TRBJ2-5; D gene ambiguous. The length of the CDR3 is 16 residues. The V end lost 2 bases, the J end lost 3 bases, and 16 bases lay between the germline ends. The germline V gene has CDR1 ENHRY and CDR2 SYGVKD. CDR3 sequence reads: CAISEPGSPLKETQYF. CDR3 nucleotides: TGTGCCATCAGTGAGCCCGGATCGCCCTTAAAAGAGACCCAGTACTTC.

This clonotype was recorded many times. CDR3 nucleotide sequence: TGTGCCAGCAGCCAACCTGGACAGGAAGACCAAGAGACCCAGTACTTC. It translates to CASSQPGQEDQETQYF. The J gene is TRBJ2-5, the V gene TRBV3-1; 7 bases are shared with TRBD1. The germline gives CDR1 LGHDT, CDR2 YNNKEL (reference sequence). V was pared by 2 bases and J by 0 bases, with 6 bases of the junction left unmatched. The CDR3 length is 16 residues.

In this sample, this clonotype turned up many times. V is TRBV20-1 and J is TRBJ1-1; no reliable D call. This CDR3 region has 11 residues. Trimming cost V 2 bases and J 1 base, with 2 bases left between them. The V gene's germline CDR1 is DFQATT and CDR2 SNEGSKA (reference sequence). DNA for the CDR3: TGCAGTGCTAGACGGAACACTGAAGCTTTCTTT. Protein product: CSARRNTEAFF.

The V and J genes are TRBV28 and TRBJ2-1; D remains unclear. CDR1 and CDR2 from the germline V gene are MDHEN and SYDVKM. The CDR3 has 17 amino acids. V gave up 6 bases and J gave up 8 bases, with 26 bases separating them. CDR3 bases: TGTGCCAGCAGCCCCAGGATGAAGCCGGAACCTTACGATGAGCAGTTCTTC. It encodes CASSPRMKPEPYDEQFF.

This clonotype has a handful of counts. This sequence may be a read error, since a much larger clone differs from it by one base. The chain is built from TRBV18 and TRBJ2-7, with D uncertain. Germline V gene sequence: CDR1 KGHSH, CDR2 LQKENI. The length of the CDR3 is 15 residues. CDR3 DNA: TGTGCCAGCCCACCCTCCAACCTAGGGCTCTACGAGCAGTACTTC. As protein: CASPPSNLGLYEQYF.

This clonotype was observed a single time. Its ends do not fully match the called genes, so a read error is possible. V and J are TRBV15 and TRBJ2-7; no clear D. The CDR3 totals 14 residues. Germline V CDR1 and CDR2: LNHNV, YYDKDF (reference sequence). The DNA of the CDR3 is TGTGCCGCCAGCAGAGATCCCAGCTTGCACGAGCAGTACTTC. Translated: CAASRDPSLHEQYF.

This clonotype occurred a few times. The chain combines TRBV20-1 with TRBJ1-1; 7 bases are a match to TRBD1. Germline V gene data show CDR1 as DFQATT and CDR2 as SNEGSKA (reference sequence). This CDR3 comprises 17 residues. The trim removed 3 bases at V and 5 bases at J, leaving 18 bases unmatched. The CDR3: CSASGLRDRLRGTEAFF. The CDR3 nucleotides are TGCAGTGCTAGCGGCCTTAGGGACAGACTACGAGGAACTGAAGCTTTCTTT.

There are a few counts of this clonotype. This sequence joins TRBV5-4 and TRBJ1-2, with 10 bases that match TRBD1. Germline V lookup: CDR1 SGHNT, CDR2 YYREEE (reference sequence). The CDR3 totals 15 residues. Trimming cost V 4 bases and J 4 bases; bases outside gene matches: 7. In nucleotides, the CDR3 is TGTGCCAGCAGCCCGTCCTGGACAGGGGGCTATGGCTACACCTTC. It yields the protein CASSPSWTGGYGYTF. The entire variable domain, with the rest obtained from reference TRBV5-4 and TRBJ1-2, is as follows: ETGVTQSPTHLIKTRGQQVTLRCSSQSGHNTVSWYQQALGQGPQFIFQYYREEENGRGNFPPRFSGLQFPNYSSELNVNALELDDSALYLCASSPSWTGGYGYTFGSGTRLTVV.

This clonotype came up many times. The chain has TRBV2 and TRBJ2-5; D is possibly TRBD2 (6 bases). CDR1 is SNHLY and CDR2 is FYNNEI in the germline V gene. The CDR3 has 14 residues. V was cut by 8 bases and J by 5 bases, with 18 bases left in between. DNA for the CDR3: TGTGCCAGCGCTCATGGAGGGGCGGGGGAGACCCAGTACTTC. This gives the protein CASAHGGAGETQYF. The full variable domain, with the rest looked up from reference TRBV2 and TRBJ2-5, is EPEVTQTPSHQVTQMGQEVILRCVPISNHLYFYWYRQILGQKVEFLVSFYNNEISEKSEIFDDQFSVERPDGSNFTLKIRSTKLEDSAMYFCASAHGGAGETQYFGPGTRLLVL.

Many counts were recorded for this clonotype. The CDR3 bases are TGTGCCAGCAGTGGCGGGAGTGCAGATACGCAGTATTTT. This translates into CASSGGSADTQYF. The rearrangement links TRBV12-3 or TRBV12-4 to TRBJ2-3, with 7 nucleotides matching TRBD2. The CDR3 runs to 13 residues. The trim removed 5 bases at V and 4 bases at J, leaving 3 bases unmatched.

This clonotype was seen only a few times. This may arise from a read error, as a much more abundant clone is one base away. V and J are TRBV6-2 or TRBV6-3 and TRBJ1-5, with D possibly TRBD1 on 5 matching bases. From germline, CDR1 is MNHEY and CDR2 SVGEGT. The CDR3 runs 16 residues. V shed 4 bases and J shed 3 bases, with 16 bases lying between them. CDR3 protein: CASSLWRGGDNQPQHF. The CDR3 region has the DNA TGTGCCAGCAGTTTATGGAGGGGAGGTGACAATCAGCCCCAGCATTTT.

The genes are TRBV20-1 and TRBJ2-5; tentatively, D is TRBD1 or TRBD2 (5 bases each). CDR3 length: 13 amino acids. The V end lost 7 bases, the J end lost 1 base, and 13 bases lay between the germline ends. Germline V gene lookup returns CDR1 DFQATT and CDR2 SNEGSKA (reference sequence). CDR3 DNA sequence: TGCAGTGGGGATGGGGACGGCCAAGAGACCCAGTACTTC. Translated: CSGDGDGQETQYF.

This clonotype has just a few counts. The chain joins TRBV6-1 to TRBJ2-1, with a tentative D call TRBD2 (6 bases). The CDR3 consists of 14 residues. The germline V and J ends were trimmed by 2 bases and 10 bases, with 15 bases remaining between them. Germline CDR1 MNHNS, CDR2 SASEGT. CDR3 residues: CASSEPVGGWEQFF. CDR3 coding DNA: TGTGCCAGCAGTGAACCCGTGGGAGGATGGGAGCAGTTCTTC.

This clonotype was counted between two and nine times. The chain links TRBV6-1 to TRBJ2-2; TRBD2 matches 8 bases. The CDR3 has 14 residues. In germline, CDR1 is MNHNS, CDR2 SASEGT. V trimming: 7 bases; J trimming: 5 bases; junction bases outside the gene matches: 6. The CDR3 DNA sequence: TGTGCCAGCAAGATAGCGGGGTGGACCGGGGAGCTGTTTTTT. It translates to CASKIAGWTGELFF.